These 9 T cell receptor beta chains originate from one sample sequenced in a study of blood T cell repertoires in COVID-19. Sequenced by immunoSEQ multiplex PCR; TCRdb stores in-frame clones only, minus some. In the table there are about 200,000 clones, roughly 80% of which are singletons. The source material was peripheral blood. The receptors shown here come from a woman aged 55-70 years with COVID-19, enrolled during active disease.

About this clone itself: Other DNA sequences in this sample translate to the same CDR3. The V and J genes are TRBV2 and TRBJ1-1; the match to TRBD1 covers 8 bases. V gave up 5 bases and J gave up 2 bases; unmatched junction bases: 4. This CDR3 contains 14 residues. Germline lookup yields CDR1 SNHLY and CDR2 FYNNEI. As DNA, the CDR3 is TGTGCCAGCAGTAAAGGACAGGGAAACACTGAAGCTTTCTTT. It translates to CASSKGQGNTEAFF.

The V gene is TRBV4-2, the J gene TRBJ2-1; a weak D match, TRBD2 (5 bases). Germline lookup yields CDR1 LGHNA and CDR2 YNFKEQ. This CDR3 has 15 amino acids. Trimming shortened V by 0 bases and J by 6 bases, and 12 bases separated the two germline ends. CDR3 DNA sequence: TGTGCCAGCAGCCAAGATCGCCTAGCTGGCAATGAGCAGTTCTTC. As protein: CASSQDRLAGNEQFF.

The rearrangement joins TRBV28 to TRBJ2-1; possible D gene TRBD2, 5 bases. The germline CDR1 and CDR2 sequences are MDHEN and SYDVKM. With 8 bases removed from V and 10 bases from J, the gap between germline ends came to 9 bases. The CDR3 extends over 10 amino acids. CDR3 residues: CASSSGEQFF. The CDR3, as DNA: TGTGCCAGCTCTTCGGGGGAGCAGTTCTTC.

The chain couples TRBV19 to TRBJ1-2; D unresolved. The CDR3 spans 16 residues. Trimming took 1 base from V and 5 from J, leaving 17 bases between them. Germline V gene sequence: CDR1 LNHDA, CDR2 SQIVND (reference sequence). CDR3 sequence reads: CASSIADGRSTYGYTF. DNA for the CDR3: TGTGCCAGTAGTATAGCTGACGGGAGGAGTACTTATGGCTACACCTTC.

The V gene is TRBV29-1, the J gene TRBJ2-5, with no clear D. The CDR3 has 14 amino acids. With 3 bases removed from V and 9 bases from J, the gap between germline ends came to 20 bases. Per the germline V gene, CDR1 is SQVTM and CDR2 is ANQGSEA. As DNA, the CDR3 is TGCAGCGTTGATGATTACTCCCTCCGGTTAGCCCAGTACTTC. Translated, it gives CSVDDYSLRLAQYF.

The chain recombines TRBV6-4 with TRBJ2-1, with 13 positions matching TRBD2. J was trimmed by 1 base and V by 4 bases; bases with no gene match: 1. Germline V lookup: CDR1 MRHNA, CDR2 SNTAGT. The length of the CDR3 is 16 residues. CDR3 sequence (DNA): TGTGCCAGCAGTGCGGGACTAGCGGGATCCTACAATGAGCAGTTCTTC. It yields the protein CASSAGLAGSYNEQFF.

This clone was observed a few times. DNA of the CDR3: TGCGCCAGCAGCTTTGCGGCGGATGAAAAACTGTTTTTT. Encoded protein: CASSFAADEKLFF. V usage is TRBV5-1 and J usage is TRBJ1-4, with no clear D. Trimming pared 2 bases from V and 6 bases from J, leaving 8 bases between. The CDR3 is 13 amino acids. Germline CDR1 SGHRS, CDR2 YFSETQ. The complete variable domain, with remaining parts taken from reference TRBV5-1 and TRBJ1-4, reads KAGVTQTPRYLIKTRGQQVTLSCSPISGHRSVSWYQQTPGQGLQFLFEYFSETQRNKGNFPGRFSGRQFSNSRSEMNVSTLELGDSALYLCASSFAADEKLFFGSGTQLSVL.

CDR3 nucleotide sequence: TGTGCCAGTAGTATTCAAGCCTCCTATAATTCACCCCTCCACTTT. It encodes CASSIQASYNSPLHF. J is TRBJ1-6 and V is TRBV19; no firm D call. Deletions cut 3 bases from V and 0 bases from J, with 6 bases between. Germline-derived CDR1 and CDR2 are LNHDA and SQIVND (reference sequence). This CDR3 has 15 amino acids.

This clone was detected only a few times. The chain uses TRBV5-1 and TRBJ2-2, with TRBD2 matching over 7 bases. The junction had 9 bases not matched to a gene; V was cut back by 6 bases and J by 1 base. The germline CDR1 and CDR2 sequences are SGHRS and YFSETQ. The CDR3 extends over 16 amino acids. CDR3 in amino acids: CASTRRGGENTGELFF. The CDR3 DNA reads TGCGCCAGCACCCGACGGGGAGGGGAGAACACCGGGGAGCTGTTTTTT. The full variable domain, in which reference TRBV5-1 and TRBJ2-2 provide the parts outside the CDR3, is KAGVTQTPRYLIKTRGQQVTLSCSPISGHRSVSWYQQTPGQGLQFLFEYFSETQRNKGNFPGRFSGRQFSNSRSEMNVSTLELGDSALYLCASTRRGGENTGELFFGEGSRLTVL.